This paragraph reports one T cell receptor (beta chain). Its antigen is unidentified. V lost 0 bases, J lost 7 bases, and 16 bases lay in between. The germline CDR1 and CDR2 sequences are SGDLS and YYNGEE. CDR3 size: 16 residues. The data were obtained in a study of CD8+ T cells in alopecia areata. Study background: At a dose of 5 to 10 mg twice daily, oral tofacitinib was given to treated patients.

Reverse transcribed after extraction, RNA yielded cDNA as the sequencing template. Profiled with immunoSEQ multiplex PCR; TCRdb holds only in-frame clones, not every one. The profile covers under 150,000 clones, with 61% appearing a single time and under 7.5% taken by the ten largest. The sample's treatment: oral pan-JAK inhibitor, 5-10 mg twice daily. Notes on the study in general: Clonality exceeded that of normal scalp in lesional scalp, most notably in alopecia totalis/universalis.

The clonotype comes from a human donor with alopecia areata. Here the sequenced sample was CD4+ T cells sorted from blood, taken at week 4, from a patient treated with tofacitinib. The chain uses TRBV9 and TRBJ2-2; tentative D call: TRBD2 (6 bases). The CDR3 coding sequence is TGTGCCAGCAGCGTAGCCGGGACTCCCACCCGCGGGGAGCTGTTTTTT. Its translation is CASSVAGTPTRGELFF.